A single sample is the source of the 15 T cell receptor beta chains below, sequenced in a study of cytomegalovirus exposure and HLA in healthy donors. Sequencing was performed with immunoSEQ multiplex PCR; in TCRdb, only in-frame clones are kept and a portion is missing. The sample lists fewer than 200,000 clones, about nine tenths occurring once. Sequencing used PBMCs. These receptor sequences come from a man aged 18 to 35 in good health and CMV-seropositive.

The chain links TRBV7-9 to TRBJ2-7; 11 positions match TRBD2. V was pared by 5 bases and J by 3 bases, with 6 bases of the junction left unmatched. Germline CDR1 reads SEHNR; CDR2 reads FQNEAQ (reference sequence). The CDR3 sequence is 15 residues long. This chain's CDR3 is CASSPGLAGRYEQYF. The CDR3 nucleotides read TGTGCCAGCAGCCCCGGACTAGCGGGCCGCTACGAGCAGTACTTC. The entire variable domain, with the rest obtained from reference TRBV7-9 and TRBJ2-7, is as follows: DTGVSQNPRHKITKRGQNVTFRCDPISEHNRLYWYRQTLGQGPEFLTYFQNEAQLEKSRLLSDRFSAERPKGSFSTLEIQRTEQGDSAMYLCASSPGLAGRYEQYFGPGTRLTVT.

The chain joins TRBV4-1 to TRBJ1-5, with a weak D call TRBD1 (6 bases). Germline lookup yields CDR1 MGHRA and CDR2 YSYEKL. CDR3 size: 13 residues. Trimming removed 2 bases from V and 7 bases from J, with 9 bases in between. This CDR3 is CASSQYRDQPQHF. Written as DNA, the CDR3 is TGCGCCAGCAGCCAATACAGGGACCAGCCCCAGCATTTT.

The chain carries TRBV7-9 and TRBJ2-7; D may be TRBD1 (6 bases). Per germline, CDR1 SEHNR and CDR2 FQNEAQ (reference sequence). The CDR3 is made up of 16 amino acids. Trimming stripped 0 bases from V and 0 bases from J, with 12 bases between. As DNA, the CDR3 is TGTGCCAGCAGCTTAGCACGGACAGCGAGCTCCTACGAGCAGTACTTC. Residues: CASSLARTASSYEQYF.

The chain uses TRBV6-9 and TRBJ2-2; TRBD2 aligns across 8 bases. Germline V gene data show CDR1 as MNHGY and CDR2 as SVAAGI. V lost 4 bases to trimming and J lost 3 bases; unmatched junction nucleotides: 7. This CDR3 comprises 16 residues. The CDR3: CASSSLGLADTGELFF. CDR3 DNA: TGTGCCAGCAGTTCACTAGGACTAGCAGACACCGGGGAGCTGTTTTTT.

The rearrangement joins TRBV7-8 to TRBJ2-1; D is unclear. Germline loops: CDR1 SGHVS, CDR2 FQNEAQ. The CDR3 is made up of 16 amino acids. Deletions cut 3 bases from V and 5 bases from J, with 17 bases between. The CDR3 nucleotides read TGTGCCAGCAGCTTCCCGACACCAAAATTTGACAATGAGCAGTTCTTC. Its protein product is CASSFPTPKFDNEQFF.

The chain links TRBV2 to TRBJ2-1, with D possibly matching TRBD2 (5 bases). The germline V gene encodes CDR1 SNHLY and CDR2 FYNNEI. This CDR3 is 12 amino acids long. The V gene lost 4 bases and the J gene lost 10 bases, with 11 bases spanning the gap. Written as DNA, the CDR3 is TGTGCCAGCAGTGCGGACCAGCGGGAGCAGTTCTTC. This encodes CASSADQREQFF.

The chain couples TRBV5-1 to TRBJ1-4; no reliable D call. The CDR3 extends over 16 amino acids. V was clipped by 4 bases and J by 0 bases, with 13 bases between them. Germline V lookup: CDR1 SGHRS, CDR2 YFSETQ. As DNA, the CDR3 is TGCGCCAGCAGCCCTGACCCGACTACAACTAATGAAAAACTGTTTTTT. It codes for CASSPDPTTTNEKLFF. Complete variable domain (other parts from reference TRBV5-1 and TRBJ1-4): KAGVTQTPRYLIKTRGQQVTLSCSPISGHRSVSWYQQTPGQGLQFLFEYFSETQRNKGNFPGRFSGRQFSNSRSEMNVSTLELGDSALYLCASSPDPTTTNEKLFFGSGTQLSVL.

The chain combines TRBV5-8 with TRBJ2-7; D remains ambiguous. The CDR3 spans 15 residues. Germline V CDR1 and CDR2: SGHTS, YDEGEE. V shed 1 base and J shed 0 bases, with 11 bases lying between them. CDR3 amino acids: CASSLRYWSSYEQYF. The CDR3 nucleotides read TGTGCCAGCAGCTTGCGGTACTGGAGCTCCTACGAGCAGTACTTC.

The rearrangement links TRBV19 to TRBJ1-4; D perhaps matches TRBD1 (6 bases). The germline V gene has CDR1 LNHDA and CDR2 SQIVND (reference sequence). V was shortened by 7 bases and J by 8 bases, with 17 bases between the two germline ends. The CDR3 runs to 14 residues. The CDR3 sequence is CASTSWGREEKLFF. CDR3 sequence (DNA): TGTGCCAGTACTTCCTGGGGGCGCGAGGAAAAACTGTTTTTT.

The gene calls are TRBV7-9 and TRBJ1-1; 10 nucleotides agree with TRBD1. The CDR3 has 13 residues. J was trimmed by 8 bases and V by 4 bases; bases with no gene match: 4. Looked up from germline, CDR1 is SEHNR and CDR2 is FQNEAQ (reference sequence). The CDR3 DNA reads as TGTGCCAGCAGCTACCGGGACAGGGGCGAAGCTTTCTTT. Translation: CASSYRDRGEAFF.

This rearrangement joins TRBV7-9 to TRBJ2-2, with 7 bases fitting TRBD1. J lost 2 bases, V lost 7 bases, and 13 bases had no gene match. Germline loops: CDR1 SEHNR, CDR2 FQNEAQ (reference sequence). CDR3 length equals 17 residues. CDR3 amino acids: CASNLTPGQINTGELFF. The CDR3 coding sequence is TGTGCCAGCAACTTGACGCCGGGACAGATAAACACCGGGGAGCTGTTTTTT.

The chain carries TRBV29-1 and TRBJ2-2; TRBD1 matches at 8 bases. The trim removed 7 bases at V and 0 bases at J, leaving 1 base unmatched. Germline CDR1 reads SQVTM; CDR2 reads ANQGSEA. The CDR3 consists of 13 residues. The CDR3 protein is CSGQGPNTGELFF. In DNA form, the CDR3 reads TGCAGCGGACAGGGGCCGAACACCGGGGAGCTGTTTTTT.

This chain uses TRBV30 with TRBJ1-2; a weak D match, TRBD1 (6 bases). CDR3 size: 11 residues. V shed 4 bases and J shed 4 bases, with 7 bases lying between them. Germline assignment: CDR1 GTSNPN and CDR2 SVGIG (reference sequence). The CDR3 DNA sequence: TGTGCCTGGACAGGGGCCTATGGCTACACCTTC. Protein product: CAWTGAYGYTF.

The chain carries TRBV23-1 and TRBJ1-1; the D gene is possibly TRBD1 (6 bases). TRBV23-1 is classed as an ORF, of uncertain function. This CDR3 comprises 14 residues. V was shortened by 2 bases and J by 3 bases, with 10 bases between the two germline ends. CDR3 coding DNA: TGCGCCAGCAGTCAAGCAGGACAGCACACTGAAGCTTTCTTT. Its translation is CASSQAGQHTEAFF.

The rearrangement joins TRBV7-3 to TRBJ2-6; 8 nucleotides align to TRBD1. Germline-derived CDR1 and CDR2 are SGHTA and FQGTGA. The CDR3 has 20 residues. V shed 5 bases and J 2 bases; nucleotides not matched to a gene: 17. CDR3 sequence reads: CASSVVGRQGKYPGANVLTF. The CDR3 DNA sequence: TGTGCCAGCAGCGTGGTGGGTCGACAGGGGAAGTATCCTGGGGCCAACGTCCTGACTTTC.